The clone carrying this T cell receptor (beta chain) was detected many times. Its antigen is not identified. These data belong to a study of T-cell memory formation after mild COVID-19. Study-wide points: A second wave of clones peaked on day 37, and their SARS-CoV-2 specificity went unconfirmed. Cross-reactive memory appears to have joined, as suggested by some responding clones showing up in pre-infection memory. Clones shrinking from day 15 to 85 showed even CD4/CD8 mixes; later expanders tilted CD4+. Mainly CM and EM harbored the contracting CD4+ clones; mainly EMRA harbored the CD8+ ones.

TCRdb independently ran MiXCR on the 5' RACE reads; one entry per CDR3 protein. The sample lists 500,000 to 650,000 distinct CDR3 sequences, roughly 22% seen once, with about 8.4% in the top ten. The CDR3 totals 14 residues. CDR1 is SGHRS, CDR2 YFSETQ, per germline. With 4 bases clipped from V and 4 bases from J, the junction kept 6 bases outside the gene matches. The origin of this receptor is an adult woman who had mild COVID-19 (a few samples of this study predate the infection). Cell type and time point are not known. Sequenced material: PBMCs or a T cell subset sorted from them (not recorded which). The gene calls are TRBV5-1 and TRBJ1-1; 8 bases are a match to TRBD1. CDR3: CASSVGQGGTEAFF. CDR3 nucleotide sequence: TGCGCCAGCAGCGTCGGACAGGGTGGCACTGAAGCTTTCTTT.